The present T cell receptor beta chain was sequenced within a study of cytomegalovirus exposure and HLA in healthy donors. CDR3 length: 13 residues. V dropped 6 bases and J dropped 6; count of bases not matched to a gene: 8. Germline CDR1 and CDR2: MRHNA and SNTAGT. PCR employed 60 Vbeta and 13 Jbeta primers. The repertoire was sequenced with immunoSEQ multiplex PCR; TCRdb's copy has only in-frame clones and lacks some. This sample's table reports more than 100,000 clones. The chain couples TRBV6-4 to TRBJ2-7; 7 nucleotides align to TRBD1. This clonotype originated in a woman between 40 and 55 years old in good health and CMV-seronegative. Sequenced input: PBMCs. Here the CDR3 DNA reads TGTGCCAGCAGCGAGACAGGGTTGAGCGAGCAGTACTTC. Translated: CASSETGLSEQYF.